Listed here are 18 T cell receptor beta chains from one sample, sequenced in a study of blood T cell repertoires in COVID-19. Clones were read by immunoSEQ multiplex PCR, and TCRdb kept only the in-frame ones, dropping some. The sample shows around 80,000 clones, about four fifths of them seen only once. Source material: peripheral blood. The receptors were sampled from a man in his sixties with acute or convalescent COVID-19.

The chain has TRBV18 and TRBJ2-3; 8 positions match TRBD2. Germline CDR1 KGHSH, CDR2 LQKENI. V lost 3 bases to trimming and J lost 1 base; unmatched junction nucleotides: 6. This CDR3 is 16 amino acids long. The CDR3: CASSPSSGGGTDTQYF. For the CDR3, the DNA is TGTGCCAGCTCACCCTCAAGCGGGGGAGGCACAGATACGCAGTATTTT.

Worth noting for this clone: The junction and the germline gene differ at one end; a read error may be behind it. This chain joins TRBV10-3 and TRBJ2-2; D is possibly TRBD1 (6 bases). CDR1 and CDR2 (germline): ENHRY, SYGVKD. There are 15 residues in the CDR3. The CDR3 DNA is TGTACCATCAGTGGCAGGAACAGGGATGGCGGGGAGCTGTTTTTT. Translated: CTISGRNRDGGELFF.

V gene TRBV3-1 (or the pseudogene TRBV3-2) combines with J gene TRBJ2-5; D may be TRBD2 (5 bases). Germline CDR1 is LGHDT and CDR2 is YNNKEL (reference sequence). The CDR3 length is 15 residues. Trimming shortened V by 3 bases and J by 2 bases, and 13 bases separated the two germline ends. The CDR3 region has the DNA TGTGCCAGCAGCCATCGAACCCCGGGGCAAGAGACCCAGTACTTC. It encodes CASSHRTPGQETQYF.

The chain employs TRBV11-3 and TRBJ2-7, with D maybe TRBD2 (5 bases). The CDR3 is made up of 14 amino acids. Germline CDR1 SGHNT, CDR2 YENEEA. Trimming left V 0 bases short and J 7 bases short, with 13 bases between. The CDR3 here is CASSLDGVASEQYF. CDR3 sequence (DNA): TGTGCCAGCAGCTTAGACGGGGTAGCCAGTGAGCAGTACTTC.

This clone was observed a handful of times. The chain couples TRBV28 to TRBJ1-5, with D perhaps TRBD1 (5 bases). Trimming shortened V by 3 bases and J by 3 bases, and 12 bases separated the two germline ends. Germline CDR1 MDHEN, CDR2 SYDVKM. This CDR3 has 15 residues. The CDR3 loop is CASSLGDRPNQPQHF. The CDR3 nucleotides read TGTGCCAGCAGTTTGGGCGACAGACCCAATCAGCCCCAGCATTTT. The full variable domain, with the rest looked up from reference TRBV28 and TRBJ1-5, is DVKVTQSSRYLVKRTGEKVFLECVQDMDHENMFWYRQDPGLGLRLIYFSYDVKMKEKGDIPEGYSVSREKKERFSLILESASTNQTSMYLCASSLGDRPNQPQHFGDGTRLSIL.

This clone was seen a single time. This sequence joins TRBV18 and TRBJ1-2; 8 bases map to TRBD1. With 3 bases clipped from V and 8 bases from J, the junction kept 5 bases outside the gene matches. Germline lookup yields CDR1 KGHSH and CDR2 LQKENI. CDR3 length equals 13 residues. The CDR3 loop reads CASSPGTGEGYTF. CDR3 coding DNA: TGTGCCAGCTCACCGGGGACAGGTGAGGGCTACACCTTC.

This chain joins TRBV11-2 and TRBJ1-3, with D perhaps matching TRBD1 (6 bases). This CDR3 region has 14 residues. Trimming removed 10 bases from V and 2 bases from J, with 15 bases in between. CDR1 and CDR2 from the germline V gene are SGHAT and FQNNGV. In DNA form, the CDR3 reads TGTGCCACGAGAACGGGGGGCGCTGGAAACACCATATATTTT. This sequence encodes CATRTGGAGNTIYF.

This sequence joins TRBV12-3 or TRBV12-4 and TRBJ2-5; D might be TRBD1 (6 bases). Trimming pared 8 bases from V and 3 bases from J, leaving 13 bases between. The CDR3 length is 13 residues. The CDR3 region is CASGKQGEETQYF. For the CDR3, the DNA is TGTGCCAGCGGAAAACAGGGAGAAGAGACCCAGTACTTC.

The genes are TRBV9 and TRBJ2-7, with TRBD1 identical over 11 bases. This CDR3 has 14 residues. J gave up 7 bases and V 1 base, and 4 bases lay outside the gene matches. Germline V gene sequence: CDR1 SGDLS, CDR2 YYNGEE. The CDR3 loop is CASSVWDRGGEQYF. The CDR3 DNA sequence: TGTGCCAGCAGCGTATGGGACAGGGGGGGTGAGCAGTACTTC.

The CDR3 DNA sequence: TGCGCCAGCAGCCTGGGGACGGGGGAGACCCAGTACTTC. This sequence encodes CASSLGTGETQYF. This chain connects TRBV5-1 to TRBJ2-5; TRBD1 or TRBD2 may be the D gene (5 bases each). V lost 4 bases, J lost 5 bases, and 12 bases lay in between. Per the germline V gene, CDR1 is SGHRS and CDR2 is YFSETQ. There are 13 residues in the CDR3. The whole variable domain, filled in from reference TRBV5-1 and TRBJ2-5, reads KAGVTQTPRYLIKTRGQQVTLSCSPISGHRSVSWYQQTPGQGLQFLFEYFSETQRNKGNFPGRFSGRQFSNSRSEMNVSTLELGDSALYLCASSLGTGETQYFGPGTRLLVL.

The rearrangement links TRBV29-1 to TRBJ2-3; TRBD1 agrees at 8 bases. This CDR3 region has 14 residues. Trimming at V came to 8 bases and at J to 4 bases, leaving 11 bases not matched to a gene. Germline CDR1 reads SQVTM; CDR2 reads ANQGSEA. The CDR3 is CSHTDRVVADTQYF. The DNA of the CDR3 is TGCAGCCATACGGACAGGGTGGTAGCAGATACGCAGTATTTT.

This chain connects TRBV5-6 to TRBJ1-4; TRBD1 matches at 12 bases. The CDR3 runs to 15 residues. The V segment lost 1 base and the J segment 12 bases; nucleotides outside the gene matches: 7. Germline V gives CDR1 SGHDT, CDR2 YYEEEE. The CDR3 loop is CASSLLGTGGLELFF. The CDR3 DNA follows: TGTGCCAGCAGCTTGTTGGGGACAGGGGGCTTGGAACTGTTTTTT.

This rearrangement joins TRBV2 to TRBJ1-5, with 10 positions matching TRBD1. V was pared by 4 bases and J by 7 bases, with 4 bases of the junction left unmatched. This CDR3 spans 14 amino acids. CDR1 and CDR2 from the germline V gene are SNHLY and FYNNEI. The CDR3 DNA is TGTGCCAGCAGTGGACAGGGGGCTCGACAGCCCCAGCATTTT. This encodes CASSGQGARQPQHF.

The chain has TRBV9 and TRBJ1-5; D is possibly TRBD1 (6 bases). V was clipped by 0 bases and J by 9 bases, with 7 bases between them. The CDR3 is 12 residues long. CDR1 SGDLS and CDR2 YYNGEE come from the germline V gene. DNA for the CDR3: TGTGCCAGCAGCGTAGAAGGGGGGCCCCAGCATTTT. Its protein product is CASSVEGGPQHF.

V and J are TRBV6-2 or TRBV6-3 and TRBJ1-5; D not resolved. This CDR3 spans 15 amino acids. Germline lookup yields CDR1 MNHEY and CDR2 SVGEGT. V lost 2 bases and J lost 5, with 13 bases in between. In nucleotides, the CDR3 is TGTGCCAGCAGTTACCGGGAGGGAGCAGATCAGCCCCAGCATTTT. Residues: CASSYREGADQPQHF.

This clone has only a few counts. The chain employs TRBV7-2 and TRBJ2-7, with D perhaps matching TRBD2 (5 bases). With 1 base removed from V and 3 bases from J, the gap between germline ends came to 10 bases. CDR1 and CDR2 (germline): SGHTA, FQGNSA. CDR3 length: 14 amino acids. The CDR3 coding sequence is TGTGCCAGCAGCTTAGGTTCAGGACTCTACGAGCAGTACTTC. Translated, it gives CASSLGSGLYEQYF.

The chain combines TRBV11-1 with TRBJ1-1; D may be TRBD1 (5 bases). Germline V gene data show CDR1 as SGHAT and CDR2 as FQDESV (reference sequence). This CDR3 has 14 residues. The ends were cut back, 3 bases at V and 3 bases at J, with 11 bases in the middle. The CDR3 loop is CASSFGGGDTEAFF. The CDR3 bases are TGTGCCAGCAGCTTTGGGGGAGGGGACACTGAAGCTTTCTTT.

The CDR3 DNA reads TGTGCCAGCAGCTTAACTAGCGTCTCCCCAACCTACGAGCAGTACTTC. This translates into CASSLTSVSPTYEQYF. The chain is built from TRBV7-2 and TRBJ2-7; 7 positions match TRBD2. Trimming at V came to 2 bases and at J to 2 bases, leaving 9 bases not matched to a gene. The CDR3 is 16 residues long. In germline, CDR1 is SGHTA, CDR2 FQGNSA.